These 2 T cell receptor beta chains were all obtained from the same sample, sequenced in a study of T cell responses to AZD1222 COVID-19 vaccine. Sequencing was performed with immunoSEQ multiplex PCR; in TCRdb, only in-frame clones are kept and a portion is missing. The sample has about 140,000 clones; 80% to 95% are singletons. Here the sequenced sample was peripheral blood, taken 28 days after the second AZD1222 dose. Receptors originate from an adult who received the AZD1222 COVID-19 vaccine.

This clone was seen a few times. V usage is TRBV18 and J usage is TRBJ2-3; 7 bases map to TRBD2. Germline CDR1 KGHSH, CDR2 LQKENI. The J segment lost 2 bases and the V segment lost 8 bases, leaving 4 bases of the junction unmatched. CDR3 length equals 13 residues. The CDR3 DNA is TGTGCCAGCGGGGAGGGGATCACAGATACGCAGTATTTT. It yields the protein CASGEGITDTQYF.

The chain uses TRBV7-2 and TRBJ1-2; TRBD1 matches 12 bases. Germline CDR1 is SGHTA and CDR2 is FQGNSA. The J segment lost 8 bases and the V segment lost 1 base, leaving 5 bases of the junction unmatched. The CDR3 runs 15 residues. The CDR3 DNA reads TGTGCCAGCAGCTTAGGAGGGACAGGGGGCAGGGGCTACACCTTC. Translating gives CASSLGGTGGRGYTF.